Detailed here is one TCR beta chain. What it binds is not known. Profiling relied on immunoSEQ multiplex PCR, and the TCRdb table lists in-frame clones only, not all of them. This sample has roughly 300,000 clones, with about 88% found just once. Germline CDR1 LGHNA, CDR2 YNFKEQ. Trimming took 4 bases from V and 5 from J; bases not matched to a gene: 10. The CDR3 has 16 amino acids. This entry belongs to a study of Ad26.COV2.S vaccination and SARS-CoV-2 variants. Treatment indicated: around 19 received Ad26.COV2.S at low or high dose, single or two shots; several received placebo; per-sample allocation not given. Collection of samples fell on day 63 after the first vaccine or placebo injection. Notes on the study in general: Breadth measured for non-spike TCRs was similar across vaccine and placebo recipients.

The TCR sequence derives from a person aged 18-60 years who received the Ad26.COV2.S COVID-19 vaccine or a placebo. V is TRBV4-2 and J is TRBJ2-7; TRBD2 agrees at 11 bases. The sample here was peripheral blood, taken in a trial of Ad26.COV2.S vaccine versus placebo. In nucleotides, the CDR3 is TGTGCCAGCAGCCCCGGAACACTAGCGGGGGTTGACGAGCAGTACTTC. Its protein product is CASSPGTLAGVDEQYF.